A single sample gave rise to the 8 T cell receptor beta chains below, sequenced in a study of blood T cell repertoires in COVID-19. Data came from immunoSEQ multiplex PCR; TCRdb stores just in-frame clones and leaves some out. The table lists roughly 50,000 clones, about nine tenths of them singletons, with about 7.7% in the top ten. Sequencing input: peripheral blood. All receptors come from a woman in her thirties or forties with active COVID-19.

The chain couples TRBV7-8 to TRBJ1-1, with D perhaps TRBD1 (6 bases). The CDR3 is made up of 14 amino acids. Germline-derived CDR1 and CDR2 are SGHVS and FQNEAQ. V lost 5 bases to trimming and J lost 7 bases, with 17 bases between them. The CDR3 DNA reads TGTGCCAGCAGCGGGACCGGGACAAGTTTTGAAGCTTTCTTT. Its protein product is CASSGTGTSFEAFF. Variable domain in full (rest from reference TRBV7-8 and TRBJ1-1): GAGVSQSPRYKVAKRGQDVALRCDPISGHVSLFWYQQALGQGPEFLTYFQNEAQLDKSGLPSDRFFAERPEGSVSTLKIQRTQQEDSAVYLCASSGTGTSFEAFFGQGTRLTVV.

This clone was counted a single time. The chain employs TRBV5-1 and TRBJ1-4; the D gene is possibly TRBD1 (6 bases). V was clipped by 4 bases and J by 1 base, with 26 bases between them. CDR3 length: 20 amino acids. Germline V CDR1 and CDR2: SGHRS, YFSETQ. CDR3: CASSKPQSGARSGTNEKLFF. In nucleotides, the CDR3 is TGCGCCAGCAGCAAGCCTCAGTCAGGGGCTAGGAGTGGAACTAATGAAAAACTGTTTTTT.

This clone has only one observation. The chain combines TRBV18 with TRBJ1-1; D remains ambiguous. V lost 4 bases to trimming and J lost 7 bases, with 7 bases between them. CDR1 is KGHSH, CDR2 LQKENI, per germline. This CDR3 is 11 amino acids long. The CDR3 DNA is TGTGCCAGCTCACTTTACAATGAAGCTTTCTTT. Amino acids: CASSLYNEAFF.

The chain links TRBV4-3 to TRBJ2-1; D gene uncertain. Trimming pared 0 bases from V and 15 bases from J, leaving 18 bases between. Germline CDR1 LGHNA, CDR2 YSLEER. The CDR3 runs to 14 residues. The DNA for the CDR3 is TGCGCCAGCAGCCAAGAAATTCAGAGCTTTTCTAGGTTCTTC. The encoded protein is CASSQEIQSFSRFF.

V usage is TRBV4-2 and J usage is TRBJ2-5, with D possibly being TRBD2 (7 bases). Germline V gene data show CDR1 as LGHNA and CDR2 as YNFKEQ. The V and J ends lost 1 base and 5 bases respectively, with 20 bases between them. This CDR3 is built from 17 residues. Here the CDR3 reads CASSQVSAGALPETQYF. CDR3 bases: TGTGCCAGCAGCCAAGTAAGCGCGGGGGCCCTACCCGAGACCCAGTACTTC.

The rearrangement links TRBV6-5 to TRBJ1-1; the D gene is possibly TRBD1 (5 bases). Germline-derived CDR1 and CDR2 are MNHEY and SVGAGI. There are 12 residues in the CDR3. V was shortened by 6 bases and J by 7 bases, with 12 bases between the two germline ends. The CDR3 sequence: CASRAGLFEAFF. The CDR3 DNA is TGTGCCAGCAGAGCGGGGCTTTTTGAAGCTTTCTTT.

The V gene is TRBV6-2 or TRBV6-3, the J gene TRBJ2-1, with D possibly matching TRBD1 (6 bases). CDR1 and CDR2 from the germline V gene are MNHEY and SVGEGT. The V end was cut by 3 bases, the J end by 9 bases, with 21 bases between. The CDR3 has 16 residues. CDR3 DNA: TGTGCCAGCAGTTATAAGGCGAAAGGGACAAAAGTTGAGCAGTTCTTC. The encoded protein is CASSYKAKGTKVEQFF.

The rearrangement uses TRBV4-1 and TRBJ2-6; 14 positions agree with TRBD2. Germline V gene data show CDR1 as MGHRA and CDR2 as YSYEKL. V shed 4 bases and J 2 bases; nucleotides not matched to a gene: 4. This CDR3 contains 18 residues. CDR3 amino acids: CASSRGLAGGAGANVLTF. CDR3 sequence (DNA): TGCGCCAGCAGCCGCGGACTAGCGGGGGGTGCTGGGGCCAACGTCCTGACTTTC.